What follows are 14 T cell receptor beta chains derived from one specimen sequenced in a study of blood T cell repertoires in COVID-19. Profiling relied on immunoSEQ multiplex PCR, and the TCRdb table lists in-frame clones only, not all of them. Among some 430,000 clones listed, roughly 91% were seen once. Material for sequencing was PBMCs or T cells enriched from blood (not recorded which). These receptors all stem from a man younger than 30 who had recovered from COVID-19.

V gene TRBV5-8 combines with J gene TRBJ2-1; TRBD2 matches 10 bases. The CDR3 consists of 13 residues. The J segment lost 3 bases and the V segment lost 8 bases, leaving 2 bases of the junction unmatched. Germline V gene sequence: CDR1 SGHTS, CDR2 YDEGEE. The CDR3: CASWTSGYNEQFF. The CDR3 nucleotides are TGTGCCAGTTGGACTAGCGGCTACAATGAGCAGTTCTTC.

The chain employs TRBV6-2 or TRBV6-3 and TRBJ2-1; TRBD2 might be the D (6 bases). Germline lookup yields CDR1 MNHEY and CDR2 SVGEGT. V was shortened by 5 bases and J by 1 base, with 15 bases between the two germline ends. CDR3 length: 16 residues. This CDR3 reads CASSGLRPKSYNEQFF. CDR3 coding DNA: TGTGCCAGCAGTGGACTACGACCAAAATCCTACAATGAGCAGTTCTTC.

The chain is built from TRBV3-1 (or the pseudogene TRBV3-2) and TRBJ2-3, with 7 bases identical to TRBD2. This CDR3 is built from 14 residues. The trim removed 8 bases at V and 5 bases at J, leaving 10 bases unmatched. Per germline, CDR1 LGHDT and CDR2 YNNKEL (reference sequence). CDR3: CASSSRVAGDTQYF. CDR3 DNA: TGTGCCAGCTCCTCGCGAGTAGCGGGAGATACGCAGTATTTT.

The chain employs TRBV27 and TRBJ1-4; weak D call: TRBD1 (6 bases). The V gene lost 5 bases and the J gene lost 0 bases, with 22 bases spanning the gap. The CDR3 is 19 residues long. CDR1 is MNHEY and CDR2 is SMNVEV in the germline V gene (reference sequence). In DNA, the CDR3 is TGTGCCAGCAGTCCCCTGGGCCGGGACACGAATCCAACTAATGAAAAACTGTTTTTT. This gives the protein CASSPLGRDTNPTNEKLFF.

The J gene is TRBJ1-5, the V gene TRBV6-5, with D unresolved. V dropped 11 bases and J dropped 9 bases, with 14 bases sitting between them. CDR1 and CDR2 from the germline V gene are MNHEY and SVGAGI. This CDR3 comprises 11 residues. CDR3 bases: TGTGCCTCTCGGGGTTCGGGGCCCCAGCATTTT. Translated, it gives CASRGSGPQHF.

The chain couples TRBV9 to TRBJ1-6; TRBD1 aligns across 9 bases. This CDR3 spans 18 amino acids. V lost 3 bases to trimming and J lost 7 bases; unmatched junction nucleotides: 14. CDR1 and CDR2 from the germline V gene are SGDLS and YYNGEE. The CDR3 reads CASSDPTGTGKRNSPLHF. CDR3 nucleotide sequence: TGTGCCAGCAGCGATCCCACCGGGACAGGGAAACGAAATTCACCCCTCCACTTT.

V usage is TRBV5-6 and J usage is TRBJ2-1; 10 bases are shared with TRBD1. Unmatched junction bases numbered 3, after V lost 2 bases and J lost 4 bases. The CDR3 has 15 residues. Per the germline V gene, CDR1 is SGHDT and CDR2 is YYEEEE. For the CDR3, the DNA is TGTGCCAGCAGCTTCGCGGGACAGGGGTACAATGAGCAGTTCTTC. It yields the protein CASSFAGQGYNEQFF. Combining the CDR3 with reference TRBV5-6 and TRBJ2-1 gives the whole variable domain DAGVTQSPTHLIKTRGQQVTLRCSPKSGHDTVSWYQQALGQGPQFIFQYYEEEERQRGNFPDRFSGHQFPNYSSELNVNALLLGDSALYLCASSFAGQGYNEQFFGPGTRLTVL.

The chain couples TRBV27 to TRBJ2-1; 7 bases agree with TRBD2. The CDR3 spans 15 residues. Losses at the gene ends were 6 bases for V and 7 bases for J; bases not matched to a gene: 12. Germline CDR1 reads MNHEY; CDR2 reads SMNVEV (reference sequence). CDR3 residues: CASRLEVGRVNEQFF. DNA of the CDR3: TGTGCCAGCAGGCTAGAGGTAGGGAGGGTGAATGAGCAGTTCTTC.

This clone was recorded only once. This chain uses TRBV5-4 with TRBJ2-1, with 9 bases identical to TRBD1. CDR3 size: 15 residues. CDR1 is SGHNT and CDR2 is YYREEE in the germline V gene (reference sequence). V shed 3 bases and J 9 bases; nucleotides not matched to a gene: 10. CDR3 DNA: TGTGCCAGCAGCTATACCGGGACAGGGCTCGGTGAGCAGTTCTTC. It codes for CASSYTGTGLGEQFF.

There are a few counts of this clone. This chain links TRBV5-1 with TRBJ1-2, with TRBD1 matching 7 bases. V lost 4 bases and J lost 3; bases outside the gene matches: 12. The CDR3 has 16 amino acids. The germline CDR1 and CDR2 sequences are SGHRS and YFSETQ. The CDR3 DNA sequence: TGCGCCAGCAGCACAAGACAGGGAGGAAAGGACTATGGCTACACCTTC. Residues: CASSTRQGGKDYGYTF.

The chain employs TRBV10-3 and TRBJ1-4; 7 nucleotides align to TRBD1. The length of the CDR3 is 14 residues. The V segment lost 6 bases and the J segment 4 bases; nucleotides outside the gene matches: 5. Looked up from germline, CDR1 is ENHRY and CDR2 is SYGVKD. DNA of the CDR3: TGTGCCATCAGCGTCGACAGGGATAATGAAAAACTGTTTTTT. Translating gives CAISVDRDNEKLFF.

The CDR3 loop is CAWRPGKNEKLFF. DNA for the CDR3: TGTGCCTGGAGACCAGGGAAAAATGAAAAACTGTTTTTT. The chain is built from TRBV30 and TRBJ1-4; a possible D gene is TRBD1 (5 bases). The CDR3 is made up of 13 amino acids. The germline CDR1 and CDR2 sequences are GTSNPN and SVGIG (reference sequence). Trimming pared 3 bases from V and 5 bases from J, leaving 10 bases between.

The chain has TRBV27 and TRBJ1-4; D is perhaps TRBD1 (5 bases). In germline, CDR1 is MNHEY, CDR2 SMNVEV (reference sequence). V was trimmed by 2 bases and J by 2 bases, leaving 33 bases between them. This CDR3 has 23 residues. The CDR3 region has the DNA TGTGCCAGCAGTTTAATTCCAAAGTCCGGGACCTCCCAGACTAGGTCTACTAATGAAAAACTGTTTTTT. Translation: CASSLIPKSGTSQTRSTNEKLFF.

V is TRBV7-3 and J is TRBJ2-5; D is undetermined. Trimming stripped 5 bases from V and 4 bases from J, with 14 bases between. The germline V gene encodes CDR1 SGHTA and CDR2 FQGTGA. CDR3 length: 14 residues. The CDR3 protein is CASSRSRSGETQYF. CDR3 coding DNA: TGTGCCAGCAGCCGATCAAGATCAGGAGAGACCCAGTACTTC.